One and the same sample provided the 12 T cell receptor beta chains below, sequenced in a study of shared clonotypes between healthy human individuals (dated by TCRdb to the early 2020s). The library was obtained by the immunoSEQ multiplex PCR assay. TCRdb's version of the immuneACCESS table is confined to in-frame rearrangements and falls short of the full clone set. An unresolved V gene accounts for under half of the shortfall where checked; the remainder is of unknown origin. The sample records 450,000 to 550,000 clones, approximately 79% of which are singletons. Roughly 13% of the sample belongs to the ten largest clones. The sample taken for sequencing was PBMCs. The receptors were sampled from a woman aged 40 to 50 in good health. Some clones in this sample may be carry-over from other donors' samples.

The chain couples TRBV2 to TRBJ2-1; 11 nucleotides match TRBD2. Trimming cost V 4 bases and J 9 bases; bases outside gene matches: 8. The germline CDR1 and CDR2 sequences are SNHLY and FYNNEI. CDR3 length: 15 residues. CDR3: CASSGTSGSRGEQFF. The CDR3 coding sequence is TGTGCCAGCAGTGGCACTAGCGGGAGCCGGGGTGAGCAGTTCTTC.

This clone has a handful of counts. The J gene is TRBJ2-7, the V gene TRBV7-2; weak D call: TRBD2 (6 bases). This CDR3 is 16 amino acids long. V gave up 0 bases and J gave up 0 bases, with 12 bases separating them. Germline assignment: CDR1 SGHTA and CDR2 FQGNSA. The CDR3 bases are TGTGCCAGCAGCTTAGCCGGGACTTCGAGCTCCTACGAGCAGTACTTC. This translates into CASSLAGTSSSYEQYF.

This clone was observed a single time. V gene TRBV11-2 combines with J gene TRBJ2-1; the match to TRBD2 covers 7 bases. The V gene's germline CDR1 is SGHAT and CDR2 FQNNGV. With 5 bases clipped from V and 4 bases from J, the junction kept 11 bases outside the gene matches. The CDR3 totals 16 residues. CDR3 amino acids: CASSPPGTSVYNEQFF. The CDR3 region has the DNA TGTGCCAGCAGCCCCCCGGGAACTAGCGTATACAATGAGCAGTTCTTC.

The J gene is TRBJ2-5, the V gene TRBV28; 8 bases align to TRBD2. Matching the DNA end better, TRBJ2-7 makes the J call doubtful. The CDR3 runs 16 residues. Looked up from germline, CDR1 is MDHEN and CDR2 is SYDVKM. This CDR3 is CATQDRGGHRPYEQYF. DNA of the CDR3: TGTGCCACACAAGACCGGGGGGGACATCGTCCCTACGAGCAGTACTTC.

The rearrangement joins TRBV6-1 to TRBJ2-7; D gene uncertain. Trimming shortened V by 0 bases and J by 4 bases, and 7 bases separated the two germline ends. From germline, CDR1 is MNHNS and CDR2 SASEGT. CDR3 length: 13 amino acids. The CDR3: CASSEATVYEQYF. CDR3 DNA sequence: TGTGCCAGCAGTGAAGCGACCGTTTACGAGCAGTACTTC.

This clone occurred many times. The V call is TRBV19, the J call TRBJ2-3, with 7 bases fitting TRBD1. Germline loops: CDR1 LNHDA, CDR2 SQIVND (reference sequence). This CDR3 spans 16 amino acids. The V and J ends lost 5 bases and 2 bases, in that order; junction bases with no gene match: 10. CDR3 in amino acids: CASSPLWTGTTDTQYF. CDR3 coding DNA: TGTGCCAGTAGTCCCCTCTGGACAGGTACCACAGATACGCAGTATTTT. Full variable domain (outside the CDR3, taken from reference TRBV19 and TRBJ2-3): DGGITQSPKYLFRKEGQNVTLSCEQNLNHDAMYWYRQDPGQGLRLIYYSQIVNDFQKGDIAEGYSVSREKKESFPLTVTSAQKNPTAFYLCASSPLWTGTTDTQYFGPGTRLTVL.

V usage is TRBV14 and J usage is TRBJ1-1; D unresolved. CDR3 length equals 13 residues. Trimming shortened V by 5 bases and J by 4 bases, and 11 bases separated the two germline ends. The germline V gene has CDR1 SGHDN and CDR2 FVKESK. CDR3 amino acids: CASSVGRSTEAFF. In nucleotides, the CDR3 is TGTGCCAGCAGCGTTGGACGGTCCACTGAAGCTTTCTTT.

A note on this clone: The sample has other DNA sequences that encode this CDR3 too. The chain employs TRBV27 and TRBJ2-7; D possibly corresponds to TRBD2 (5 bases). CDR1 is MNHEY, CDR2 SMNVEV, per germline (reference sequence). V was cut by 2 bases and J by 0 bases, with 8 bases left in between. There are 14 residues in the CDR3. CDR3 sequence reads: CASSLRRSSYEQYF. In DNA form, the CDR3 reads TGTGCCAGCAGTTTACGGAGGAGCTCCTACGAGCAGTACTTC.

The rearrangement joins TRBV19 to TRBJ2-7, with 10 bases that match TRBD1. With 4 bases clipped from V and 2 bases from J, the junction kept 2 bases outside the gene matches. Germline loops: CDR1 LNHDA, CDR2 SQIVND (reference sequence). CDR3 length: 14 residues. CDR3 nucleotide sequence: TGTGCCAGTAGTAGGGACAGGGGACCCTACGAGCAGTACTTC. Encoded protein: CASSRDRGPYEQYF.

The CDR3 region is CASSPRHGGLFFGYTF. The CDR3 DNA reads as TGCGCCAGCAGCCCGCGACACGGGGGGCTCTTTTTTGGCTACACCTTC. This chain uses TRBV4-3 with TRBJ1-2; TRBD1 is a possible D gene (6 bases). The V gene lost 4 bases and the J gene lost 7 bases, with 22 bases spanning the gap. CDR1 and CDR2 from the germline V gene are LGHNA and YSLEER. This CDR3 is 16 amino acids long.

The chain joins TRBV7-9 to TRBJ2-5, with 9 nucleotides matching TRBD1. The better agreement between TRBJ2-7 and the DNA end casts doubt on the J call. Germline CDR1 reads SEHNR; CDR2 reads FQNEAQ (reference sequence). The CDR3 has 13 residues. The CDR3 nucleotides are TGTGCCAGAAACGGGACAGGGCCCTACGAGCAGTACTTC. Its protein is CARNGTGPYEQYF.

The V call is TRBV7-8, the J call TRBJ2-7; D gene ambiguous. The germline CDR1 and CDR2 sequences are SGHVS and FQNEAQ. The CDR3 sequence is 13 residues long. V was shortened by 2 bases and J by 4 bases, with 9 bases between the two germline ends. The CDR3: CASSLRLWYEQYF. The CDR3 coding sequence is TGTGCCAGCAGCTTACGACTGTGGTACGAGCAGTACTTC.